The present T cell receptor beta chain was sequenced within a study of T-cell reconstitution after alpha-beta-depleted transplantation in children. Study-wide results and limits: One year post-transplant, T-cell counts and diversity were largely derived from T cells produced anew. Certain patients had high TCRbeta diversity at day 60, and it came from recipient T cells and thymic progenitors that survived.

The germline gives CDR1 DFQATT, CDR2 SNEGSKA (reference sequence). The CDR3 has 12 residues. This clonotype was found a few times. What it binds is unknown. Unique molecular identifiers were used to barcode this TCRbeta library. Via MiXCR, TCRdb re-called the PCR reads, giving one row per CDR3 protein. This table has 700,000 to 950,000 distinct CDR3 sequences, about 15% appearing once. Sample: PBMCs, mostly from graft donor cells, taken 360 days after TCRalphabeta/CD19-depleted stem cell transplant. This sequence was found in a male patient under 18 who had a stem cell transplant for acute lymphoblastic leukemia, so the T cells may come from the graft donor. This rearrangement joins TRBV20-1 to TRBJ1-2; tentative D call: TRBD1 (5 bases). This CDR3 is CTPLRGNYGYTF. The CDR3 DNA reads TGCACCCCCCTCCGGGGGAACTATGGCTACACCTTC.